This T cell receptor (beta chain) was captured in a study of Ad26.COV2.S vaccination and SARS-CoV-2 variants. Turning to the study itself: Intramuscularly, Ad26.COV2.S was given either once or twice, 56 days apart. Overall study findings and caveats: For non-spike TCRs, breadth in vaccine recipients resembled that in placebo recipients. Vaccine recipients showed a spike-specific TCR breadth that was higher than in placebo recipients.

Treatment in this sample: 15 to 20 received Ad26.COV2.S at low or high dose, single or two shots; 5 received placebo; per-sample allocation not given. Each sample was drawn 63 days after the first injection (of vaccine or placebo). This CDR3 region has 14 residues. Per the germline V gene, CDR1 is SGHRS and CDR2 is YFSETQ. Deletions cut 4 bases from V and 1 base from J, with 11 bases between. In regard to this clone: Its antigen is as yet unknown.

Using immunoSEQ multiplex PCR, the repertoire was profiled, and TCRdb retains in-frame clones only, with some absent. The table records some 450,000 clones, 90% of them present only once. The rearrangement joins TRBV5-1 to TRBJ1-1; D is unresolved. The source is a person between 18 and 59 years old who received the Ad26.COV2.S COVID-19 vaccine or a placebo. The sequences come from peripheral blood, collected in a trial of Ad26.COV2.S vaccine versus placebo. CDR3: CASSLSLGNTEAFF. The CDR3 DNA reads TGCGCCAGCAGCCTCAGCCTTGGGAACACTGAAGCTTTCTTT.